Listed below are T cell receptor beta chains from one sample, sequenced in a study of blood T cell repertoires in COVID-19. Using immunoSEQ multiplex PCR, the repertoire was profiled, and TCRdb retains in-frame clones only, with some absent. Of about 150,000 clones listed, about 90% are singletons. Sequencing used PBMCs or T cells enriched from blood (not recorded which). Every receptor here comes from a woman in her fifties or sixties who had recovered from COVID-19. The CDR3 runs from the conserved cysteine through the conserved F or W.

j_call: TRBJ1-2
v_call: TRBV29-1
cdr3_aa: CSVNLGSPIYGYTF

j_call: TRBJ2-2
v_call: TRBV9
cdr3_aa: CASSAVRGGPGELFF

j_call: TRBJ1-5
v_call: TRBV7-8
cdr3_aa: CASSPKGDQIQSNQPQHF

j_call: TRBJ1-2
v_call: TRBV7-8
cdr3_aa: CASSLGTGSGYTF

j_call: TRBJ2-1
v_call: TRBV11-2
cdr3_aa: CASSPTSGNYEQFF

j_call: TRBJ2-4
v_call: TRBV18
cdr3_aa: CASSPPGAKNIQYF

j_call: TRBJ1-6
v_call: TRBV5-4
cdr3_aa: CASSSGTEYNSPLHF

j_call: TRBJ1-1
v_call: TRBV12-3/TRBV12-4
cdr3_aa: CASSLIRGTEAFF

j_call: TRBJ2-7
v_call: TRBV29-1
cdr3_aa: CSVTGTSGLSYEQYF

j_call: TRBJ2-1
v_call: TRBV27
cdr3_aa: CASSAWTGTKGQFF

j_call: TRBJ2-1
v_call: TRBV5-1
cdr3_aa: CASSPGLANKNEQFF

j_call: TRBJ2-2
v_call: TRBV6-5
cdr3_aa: CASSGRDFITGELFF

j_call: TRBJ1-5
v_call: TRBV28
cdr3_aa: CASRQQGANQPQHF

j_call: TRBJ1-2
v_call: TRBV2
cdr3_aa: CASSSWGDPTNYGYTF

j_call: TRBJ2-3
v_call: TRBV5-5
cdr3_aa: CASSLVGGQAGGYTDTQYF

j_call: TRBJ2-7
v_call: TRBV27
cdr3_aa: CASSTRTSGSYEQYF

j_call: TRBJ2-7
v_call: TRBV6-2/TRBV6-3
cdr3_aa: CASSLRVETSYEQYF

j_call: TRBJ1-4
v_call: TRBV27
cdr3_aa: CASADRPNEKLFF

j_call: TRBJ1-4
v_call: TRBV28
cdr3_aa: CASSLAVPTNEKLFF

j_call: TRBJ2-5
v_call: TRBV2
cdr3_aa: CASIGPSGRVGETQYF

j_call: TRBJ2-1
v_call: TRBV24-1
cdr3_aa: CATAADAGGAYNEQFF

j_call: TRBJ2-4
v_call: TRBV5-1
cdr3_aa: CASSLVAGGAKNIQYF

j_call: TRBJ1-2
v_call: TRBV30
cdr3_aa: CAWSAGELSYTF

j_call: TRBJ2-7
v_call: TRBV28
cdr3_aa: CASSFDSGAGYEQYF

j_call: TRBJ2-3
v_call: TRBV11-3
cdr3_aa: CASSFRGMADTQYF

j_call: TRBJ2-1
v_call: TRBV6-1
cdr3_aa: CASSEARAGGNEQFF

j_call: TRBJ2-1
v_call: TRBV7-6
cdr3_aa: CASSLGQGGINEQFF

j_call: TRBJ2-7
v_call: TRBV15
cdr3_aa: CATRPGTVSYEQYF

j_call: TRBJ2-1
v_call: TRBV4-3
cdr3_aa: CASSKREGYNEQFF

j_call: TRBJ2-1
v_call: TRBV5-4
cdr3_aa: CASSLRTSGKGNEQFF

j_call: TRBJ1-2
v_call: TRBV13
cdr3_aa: CASSLEGQGFNYGYTF

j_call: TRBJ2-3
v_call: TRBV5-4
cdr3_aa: CASSTGLAENTDTQYF

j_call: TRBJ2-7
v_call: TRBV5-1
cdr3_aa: CASSNPRTDYEQYF

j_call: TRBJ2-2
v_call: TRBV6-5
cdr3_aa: CASVAVSIGELFF

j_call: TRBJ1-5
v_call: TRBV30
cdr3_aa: CAWSGQVGNQPQHF

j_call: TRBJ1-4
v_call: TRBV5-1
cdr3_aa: CASRDGTGDEKLFF

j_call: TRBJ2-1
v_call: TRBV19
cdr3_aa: CASSPTGYPRIRYNEQFF

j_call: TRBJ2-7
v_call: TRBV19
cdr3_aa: CASSPLGQGWYEQYF

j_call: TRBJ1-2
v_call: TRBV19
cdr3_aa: CASSHTQGANYGYTF

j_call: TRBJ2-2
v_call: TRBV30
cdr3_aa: CAWKSTSGRAGELFF

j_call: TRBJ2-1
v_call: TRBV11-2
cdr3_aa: CASSLSGSGYNEQFF

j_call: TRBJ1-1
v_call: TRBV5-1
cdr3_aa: CASSLAQGHTEAFF

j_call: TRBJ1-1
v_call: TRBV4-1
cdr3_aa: CASSQASTRESKGSF

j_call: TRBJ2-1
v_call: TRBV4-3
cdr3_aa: CASSPEWASRYNEQFF

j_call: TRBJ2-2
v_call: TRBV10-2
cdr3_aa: CATRSLGNTGELFF

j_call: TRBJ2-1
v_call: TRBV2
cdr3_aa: CASSRDRGRNEQFF

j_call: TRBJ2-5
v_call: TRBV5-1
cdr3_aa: CASSLASSQETQYF

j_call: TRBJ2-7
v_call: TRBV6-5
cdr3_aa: CASRRLAGAHEQYF

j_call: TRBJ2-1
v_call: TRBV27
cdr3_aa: CASRDELASSSYNEQFF

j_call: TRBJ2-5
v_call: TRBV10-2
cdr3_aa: CASRGQGSQETQYF

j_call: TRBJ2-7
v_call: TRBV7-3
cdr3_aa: CASSFTGTSGYEQYF

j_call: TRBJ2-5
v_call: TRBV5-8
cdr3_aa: CASSAGTSGRQETQYF

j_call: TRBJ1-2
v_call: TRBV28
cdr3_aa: CASSLWTPGQGDGYTF

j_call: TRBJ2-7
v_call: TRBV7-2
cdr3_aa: CASRLGGSYEQYF

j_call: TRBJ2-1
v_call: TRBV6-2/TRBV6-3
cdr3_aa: CASSYSRTSEQFF

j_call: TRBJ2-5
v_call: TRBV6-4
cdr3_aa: CASTNPQGQGETQYF

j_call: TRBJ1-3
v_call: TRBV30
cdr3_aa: CAWSRGPGNTIYF

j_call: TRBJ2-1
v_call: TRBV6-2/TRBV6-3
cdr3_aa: CASIPDGKRNEQFF

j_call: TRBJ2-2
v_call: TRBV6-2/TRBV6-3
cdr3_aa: CASSWRENTGELFF